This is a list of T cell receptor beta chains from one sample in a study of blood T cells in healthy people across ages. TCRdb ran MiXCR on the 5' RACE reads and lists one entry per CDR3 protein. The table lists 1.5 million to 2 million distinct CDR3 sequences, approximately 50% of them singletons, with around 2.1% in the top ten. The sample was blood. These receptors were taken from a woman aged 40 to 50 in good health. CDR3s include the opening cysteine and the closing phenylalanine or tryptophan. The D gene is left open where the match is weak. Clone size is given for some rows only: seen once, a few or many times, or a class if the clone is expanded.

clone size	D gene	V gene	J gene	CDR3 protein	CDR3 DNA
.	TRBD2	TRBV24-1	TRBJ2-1	CATSDVAGVGYNEQFF	TGTGCCACCAGTGATGTAGCGGGAGTCGGCTACAATGAGCAGTTCTTC
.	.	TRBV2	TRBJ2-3	CASRHSADTQYF	TGTGCCAGCAGACATAGCGCAGATACGCAGTATTTT
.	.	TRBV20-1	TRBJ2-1	CSARGPGWKQETQFF	TGCAGTGCTAGGGGGCCAGGGTGGAAGCAAGAGACCCAGTTCTTC
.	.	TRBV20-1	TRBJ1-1	CSARDRPSNTEAFF	TGCAGTGCTAGAGACAGGCCGTCGAACACTGAAGCTTTCTTT
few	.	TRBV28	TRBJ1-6	CASSPGPMPYYNSPLHF	TGTGCCAGCAGTCCGGGACCTATGCCTTATTATAATTCACCCCTCCACTTT
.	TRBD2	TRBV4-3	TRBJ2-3	CAGSQDSSGGGTDTQYF	TGCGCCGGCAGCCAAGATTCCAGCGGGGGAGGAACAGATACGCAGTATTTT
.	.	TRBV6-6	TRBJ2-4	CASSQWTELAKNIQYF	TGTGCCAGCAGTCAATGGACAGAGCTAGCCAAAAACATTCAGTACTTC
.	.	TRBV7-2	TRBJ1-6	CASSPYKENSPLHF	TGTGCCAGCAGCCCTTATAAGGAAAATTCACCCCTCCACTTT
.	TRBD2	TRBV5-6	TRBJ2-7	CASSTLAGTSYEQYF	TGTGCCAGCAGCACCTTAGCGGGGACCTCCTACGAGCAGTACTTC
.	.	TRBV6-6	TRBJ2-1	CASSRAVGPPYNEQFF	TGTGCCAGCAGTCGAGCGGTAGGTCCCCCTTACAATGAGCAGTTCTTC
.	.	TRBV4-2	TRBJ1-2	CASSQDPYRQANYGYTF	TGTGCCAGCAGCCAAGATCCTTACAGGCAAGCTAACTATGGCTACACCTTC
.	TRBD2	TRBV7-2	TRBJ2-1	CASRGLAGGQIYEQFF	TGTGCCAGCCGGGGGCTAGCGGGGGGTCAAATATATGAGCAGTTCTTC
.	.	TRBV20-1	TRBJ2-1	CSAWPGAGNEQFF	TGCAGTGCTTGGCCTGGTGCGGGGAATGAGCAGTTCTTC
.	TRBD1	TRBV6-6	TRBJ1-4	CAIRDGTVNEKLFF	TGTGCCATAAGGGATGGGACAGTTAATGAAAAACTGTTTTTT
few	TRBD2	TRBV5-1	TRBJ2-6	CASSRGTSGGSYSGANVLTF	TGCGCCAGCAGCCGTGGGACTAGCGGGGGGTCATACTCTGGGGCCAACGTCCTGACTTTC
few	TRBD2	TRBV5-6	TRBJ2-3	CASSLTSGAINVYTQYF	TGTGCCAGCAGCTTGACTAGCGGGGCCATCAACGTATATACGCAGTATTTT
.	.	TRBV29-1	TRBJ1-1	CSVGYQGAPMNTEAFF	TGCAGCGTTGGATACCAAGGGGCCCCAATGAACACTGAAGCTTTCTTT
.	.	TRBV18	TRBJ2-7	CASSRGKIYEQYF	TGTGCCAGCTCACGGGGCAAAATCTACGAGCAGTACTTC
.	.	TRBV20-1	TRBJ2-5	CSASQGRQQETQYF	TGCAGTGCTAGCCAGGGGAGGCAACAAGAGACCCAGTACTTC
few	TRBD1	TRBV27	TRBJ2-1	CASGRDRGNNEQFF	TGTGCCAGCGGCCGGGACAGGGGTAACAATGAGCAGTTCTTC
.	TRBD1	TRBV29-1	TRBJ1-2	CSGGIGGVDTF	TGCAGCGGCGGTATAGGGGGCGTAGACACCTTC
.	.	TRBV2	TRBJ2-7	CASGSMGLPSQGQYF	TGTGCCAGCGGCAGCATGGGGCTACCGTCCCAGGGGCAGTACTTC
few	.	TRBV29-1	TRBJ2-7	CSVEGVGLRDEQYF	TGCAGCGTTGAAGGGGTAGGTCTACGAGACGAGCAGTACTTC
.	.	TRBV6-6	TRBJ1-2	CASSYSPGQKSYTF	TGTGCCAGCAGTTATTCTCCGGGACAAAAAAGCTACACCTTC
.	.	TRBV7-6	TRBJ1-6	CASSMEVVNSPLHF	TGTGCCAGCAGCATGGAGGTGGTTAACTCACCCCTCCACTTT
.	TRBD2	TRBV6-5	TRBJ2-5	CASSPPRRGEETQYF	TGTGCCAGCAGCCCCCCTAGACGGGGGGAAGAGACCCAGTACTTC
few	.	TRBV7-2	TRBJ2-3	CASSSTRAGTDTQYF	TGTGCCAGCAGTTCAACTAGAGCGGGCACAGATACGCAGTATTTT
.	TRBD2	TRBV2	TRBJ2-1	CASPSGERYNGQFF	TGTGCCTCGCCTAGCGGGGAGAGATACAATGGGCAGTTCTTC
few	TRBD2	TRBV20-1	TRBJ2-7	CSARDPAGRDYEQYF	TGCAGTGCTAGAGATCCGGCGGGGAGGGACTACGAGCAGTACTTC
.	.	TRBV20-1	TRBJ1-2	CSALPRGYGYTF	TGCAGTGCCCTACCACGGGGTTATGGCTACACCTTC
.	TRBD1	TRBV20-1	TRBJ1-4	CSARAGDRGGEKLFF	TGCAGTGCCCGCGCCGGGGACAGGGGAGGTGAAAAACTGTTTTTT
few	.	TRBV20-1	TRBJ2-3	CSATVSADTQYF	TGCAGTGCCACAGTTTCCGCAGATACGCAGTATTTT
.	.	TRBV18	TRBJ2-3	CASAPGVLDTQYF	TGTGCCAGTGCTCCAGGGGTCCTAGATACGCAGTATTTT
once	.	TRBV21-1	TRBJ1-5	CASSKWPFLNQPQHF	TGTGCCAGCAGCAAATGGCCTTTTCTCAATCAGCCCCAGCATTTT
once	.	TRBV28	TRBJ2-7	CASSVRGGSYEQYF	TGTGCCAGCAGTGTCAGGGGGGGGTCCTACGAGCAGTACTTC
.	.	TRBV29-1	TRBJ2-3	CSVEDRVLGTDTQYF	TGCAGCGTTGAAGATCGGGTGTTGGGCACAGATACGCAGTATTTT
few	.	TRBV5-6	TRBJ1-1	CASSPWGGGTEAFF	TGTGCCAGCAGCCCTTGGGGGGGCGGCACTGAAGCTTTCTTT
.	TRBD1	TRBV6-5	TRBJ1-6	CASSSLTGRTYNSPLHF	TGTGCCAGCAGTTCCTTGACAGGGCGGACCTATAATTCACCCCTCCACTTT
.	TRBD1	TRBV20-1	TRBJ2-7	CSASQGANRNEQYF	TGCAGTGCTAGCCAGGGGGCGAACCGGAACGAGCAGTACTTC
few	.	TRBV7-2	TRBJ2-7	CASSVRNRPRGGKSEQYF	TGTGCCAGCAGCGTCCGTAACAGACCCAGGGGTGGGAAATCCGAGCAGTACTTC
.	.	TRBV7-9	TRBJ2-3	CASSLSRGGLGDTQYF	TGTGCCAGCAGCTTGAGTCGCGGGGGCCTGGGAGATACGCAGTATTTT
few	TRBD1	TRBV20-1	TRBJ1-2	CSAVDRDTGYTF	TGCAGTGCCGTAGACAGGGATACAGGCTACACCTTC
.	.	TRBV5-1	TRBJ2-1	CASSLGEGVHEQFF	TGCGCCAGCAGCTTGGGGGAAGGCGTTCATGAGCAGTTCTTC
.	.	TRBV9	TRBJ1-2	CASSADTTAGGYTF	TGTGCCAGCAGCGCCGACACCACCGCGGGGGGCTACACCTTC
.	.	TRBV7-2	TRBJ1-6	CASSVTGMFYSPLHF	TGTGCCAGCAGCGTAACAGGGATGTTTTATTCACCCCTCCACTTT
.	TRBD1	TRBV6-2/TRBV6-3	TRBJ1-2	CASSGRDREDYGYTF	TGTGCCAGCAGTGGCAGGGACAGGGAAGACTATGGCTACACCTTC
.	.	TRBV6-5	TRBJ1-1	CASSDGGGVSEAFF	TGTGCCAGCAGTGACGGGGGGGGAGTCTCTGAAGCTTTCTTT
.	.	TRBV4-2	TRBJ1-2	CASSQVADNYGYTF	TGTGCCAGCAGCCAAGTTGCAGATAACTATGGCTACACCTTC
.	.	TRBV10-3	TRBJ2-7	CAIAVGSSYEQYF	TGTGCCATCGCAGTGGGGAGCTCCTACGAGCAGTACTTC
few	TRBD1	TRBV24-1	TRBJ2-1	CATSDDGTGYNEQFF	TGTGCCACCAGTGATGATGGGACAGGGTACAATGAGCAGTTCTTC